This T cell receptor beta chain originates from a study of T cells in Graves' hyperthyroidism and ophthalmopathy. Overall study: Prior to any treatment, at the point of initial diagnosis, peripheral blood was collected.

Active moderate-to-severe ophthalmopathy, Clinical Activity Score at least 3, NOSPECS at least 4, under 3 months' duration. Diagnosing involved the use of clinical symptoms, serum thyroxine and TRAb, thyroid ultrasound and orbital computed tomography. Amplified TCR beta CDR3 regions came from RNA transcripts. The TCR CDR3 first-round RT-PCR relied on the HTBI primer set. TCRdb re-analysed the multiplex PCR reads in MiXCR, keeping a single row per CDR3 protein. The data contain hundreds of thousands of distinct CDR3 sequences, approximately 24% of them singletons. This clonotype was detected only a few times. Its antigen is unknown. Study-wide results and caveats: Ophthalmopathy prediction by the model preceded onset by a median roughly 6 months.

The TCR originated in a woman younger than 45 with Graves' ophthalmopathy. The material sequenced was blood.

This chain's CDR3 is CAISESMLTVNQPQHF. CDR3 coding DNA: TGTGCCATCAGTGAGTCGATGCTTACAGTCAATCAGCCCCAGCATTTT. The V gene is TRBV10-3, the J gene TRBJ1-5; D is ambiguous. The germline V gene has CDR1 ENHRY and CDR2 SYGVKD. CDR3 length: 16 amino acids. Trimming left V 0 bases short and J 3 bases short, with 12 bases between.